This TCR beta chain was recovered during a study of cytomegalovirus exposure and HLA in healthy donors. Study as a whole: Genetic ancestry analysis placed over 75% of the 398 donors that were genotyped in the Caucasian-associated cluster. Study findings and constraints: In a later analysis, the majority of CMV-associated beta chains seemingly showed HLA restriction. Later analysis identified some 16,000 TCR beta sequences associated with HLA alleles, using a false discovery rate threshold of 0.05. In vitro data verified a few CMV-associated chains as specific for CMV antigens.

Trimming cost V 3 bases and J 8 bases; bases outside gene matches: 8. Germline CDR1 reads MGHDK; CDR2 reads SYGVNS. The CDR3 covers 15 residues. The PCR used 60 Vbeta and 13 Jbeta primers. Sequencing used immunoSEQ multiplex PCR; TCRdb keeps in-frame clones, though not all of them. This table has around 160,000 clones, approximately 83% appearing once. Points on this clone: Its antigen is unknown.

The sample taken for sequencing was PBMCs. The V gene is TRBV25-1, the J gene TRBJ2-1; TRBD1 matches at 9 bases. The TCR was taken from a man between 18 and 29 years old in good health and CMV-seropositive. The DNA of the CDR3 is TGTGCCAGCAGTGATTGGACAGGGGAGGTCGATGAGCAGTTCTTC. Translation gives CASSDWTGEVDEQFF.